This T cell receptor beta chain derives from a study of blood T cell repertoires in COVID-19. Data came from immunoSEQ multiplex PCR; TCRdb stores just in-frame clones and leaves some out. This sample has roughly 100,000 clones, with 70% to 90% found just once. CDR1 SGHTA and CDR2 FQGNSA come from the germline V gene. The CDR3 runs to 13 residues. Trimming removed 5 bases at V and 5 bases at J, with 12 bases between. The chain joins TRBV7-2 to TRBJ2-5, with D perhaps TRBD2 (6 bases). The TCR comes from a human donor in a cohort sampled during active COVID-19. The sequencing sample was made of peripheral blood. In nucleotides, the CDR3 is TGTGCCAGCAGCCGACTAGGGGTTGAGACCCAGTACTTC. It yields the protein CASSRLGVETQYF.